These T cell receptor beta chains were read from a single sample in a study of patients and donors after allogeneic stem cell transplantation. TCRdb independently ran MiXCR on the RT-PCR reads; one entry per CDR3 protein. The sample yields over 150,000 distinct CDR3 sequences, around two fifths seen once. Sequenced sample: blood, either unsorted or a sorted T cell fraction (not recorded which). Receptors originate from a human donor who was either an allogeneic HSCT recipient or a stem cell or donor lymphocyte infusion donor (not recorded which). It is not recorded whose cells these are; they may come from a transplant donor. Both conserved end residues are part of each CDR3. The D gene is left open where the match is weak. Clone sizes are given selectively: once, few, many, or a class where the clone is expanded.

.	TRBD1	TRBV7-6	TRBJ2-1	CASSLPSRTGDSSYNEQFF	TGTGCCAGCAGCCTCCCCTCCAGGACAGGGGATAGCTCCTACAATGAGCAGTTCTTC
.	TRBD2	TRBV6-2/TRBV6-3	TRBJ2-1	CASSYYSGESNEQFF	TGTGCCAGCAGTTACTACAGCGGGGAGAGCAATGAGCAGTTCTTC
.	TRBD2	TRBV13	TRBJ2-5	CASSFPGGGQETQYF	TGTGCCAGCAGCTTTCCGGGAGGGGGGCAAGAGACCCAGTACTTC
.	.	TRBV28	TRBJ2-3	CASRSSGTDTQYF	TGTGCCAGCAGAAGTTCGGGCACAGATACGCAGTATTTT
.	TRBD1	TRBV4-1	TRBJ2-7	CASSHDRGYEQYF	TGCGCCAGCAGCCACGACAGGGGGTACGAGCAGTACTTC
.	TRBD2	TRBV10-3	TRBJ2-2	CAISDPAPGTSGSPTGELFF	TGTGCCATCAGTGACCCTGCCCCCGGGACTAGCGGCAGTCCAACCGGGGAGCTGTTTTTT
.	.	TRBV15	TRBJ1-3	CATSRDGTSGNTIYF	TGTGCCACCAGCAGGGACGGAACCTCTGGAAACACCATATATTTT
.	.	TRBV11-2	TRBJ2-1	CASSPTGGNEQIF	TGTGCCAGCAGCCCTACGGGTGGCAATGAGCAGATCTTC
.	.	TRBV21-1	TRBJ2-1	CASGGETYNEQFF	TGTGCCAGCGGGGGAGAGACCTACAATGAGCAGTTCTTC
few	TRBD2	TRBV12-3/TRBV12-4	TRBJ2-7	CASSFTPRGGGNYEQYF	TGTGCCAGCAGTTTCACTCCCCGGGGGGGAGGGAACTACGAGCAGTACTTC
.	.	TRBV20-1	TRBJ2-7	CSARDGGSYEQYF	TGCAGTGCTCGGGACGGAGGCTCCTACGAGCAGTACTTC
.	.	TRBV5-6	TRBJ1-2	CASSFSVNYGYTF	TGTGCCAGCAGCTTTAGTGTTAACTATGGCTACACCTTC
.	.	TRBV7-2	TRBJ1-2	CASSLGRGPVLNGYTF	TGTGCCAGCAGCTTAGGGAGAGGGCCAGTTTTAAATGGCTACACCTTC
.	TRBD1	TRBV29-1	TRBJ1-2	CSVDSAGGRGYGYTF	TGCAGCGTTGACTCGGCAGGGGGTAGGGGCTATGGCTACACCTTC
few	.	TRBV12-3/TRBV12-4	TRBJ1-1	CASSLADRANTEAFF	TGTGCCAGCAGTTTAGCGGACAGAGCTAACACTGAAGCTTTCTTT
.	.	TRBV11-2	TRBJ2-5	CASTMYQETQYF	TGTGCCAGCACGATGTACCAAGAGACCCAGTACTTC
few	.	TRBV6-2/TRBV6-3	TRBJ1-2	CASSPGTGLYYGYTF	TGTGCCAGCAGTCCCGGGACGGGATTGTACTATGGCTACACCTTC
.	.	TRBV3-1	TRBJ2-7	CASSPHGGVDSYEQYF	TGTGCCAGCAGCCCTCATGGGGGAGTGGACTCCTACGAGCAGTACTTC
.	.	TRBV5-5	TRBJ2-5	CASSWGRIQETQYF	TGTGCCAGCAGCTGGGGACGTATCCAAGAGACCCAGTACTTC
.	TRBD1	TRBV7-8	TRBJ2-3	CASTEGAGATDTQYF	TGTGCCAGCACTGAGGGGGCAGGGGCCACAGATACGCAGTATTTT
.	.	TRBV9	TRBJ2-2	CASSEGLNTGELFF	TGTGCCAGCAGCGAGGGACTTAACACCGGGGAGCTGTTTTTT
few	.	TRBV7-2	TRBJ1-3	CASSLAGTQRGNTIYF	TGTGCCAGCAGCTTAGCGGGGACACAAAGAGGAAACACCATATATTTT
.	.	TRBV29-1	TRBJ2-5	CSAVRETQYF	TGCAGCGCGGTGAGGGAGACCCAGTACTTC
few	.	TRBV4-3	TRBJ2-3	CASSQREGDTQYF	TGCGCCAGCAGCCAAAGAGAAGGAGATACGCAGTATTTT
.	.	TRBV10-3	TRBJ2-1	CAIRGPYNEQFF	TGTGCCATCAGGGGTCCCTACAATGAGCAGTTCTTC
few	.	TRBV7-2	TRBJ1-2	CASKTRSLDNGYTF	TGTGCCAGCAAAACCAGGTCACTCGACAATGGCTACACCTTC
.	.	TRBV6-5	TRBJ1-2	CASSYSPMGPYGYTF	TGTGCCAGCAGTTACTCCCCGATGGGCCCCTATGGCTACACCTTC
few	.	TRBV6-5	TRBJ1-2	CASSYPTRAGFHGYTF	TGTGCCAGCAGTTACCCGACCCGCGCAGGCTTCCATGGCTACACCTTC
.	.	TRBV12-3/TRBV12-4	TRBJ1-5	CASSRRGNQPQHF	TGTGCCAGCAGTCGTAGGGGGAATCAGCCCCAGCATTTT
.	TRBD2	TRBV27	TRBJ2-7	CASRVAGSYEQYF	TGTGCCAGCAGGGTAGCGGGTTCCTACGAGCAGTACTTC
few	.	TRBV6-2/TRBV6-3	TRBJ1-1	CASSYLGTGLPEAFF	TGTGCCAGCAGTTACCTAGGCACCGGGTTGCCCGAAGCTTTCTTT
few	TRBD1	TRBV20-1	TRBJ2-7	CSASRDREDEQYF	TGCAGTGCTAGCCGGGACAGGGAAGACGAGCAGTACTTC
few	.	TRBV20-1	TRBJ1-5	CSASEGSQPQHF	TGCAGTGCTAGTGAAGGGTCCCAGCCCCAGCATTTT
.	.	TRBV20-1	TRBJ2-7	CSARRRDGAIYEQYF	TGCAGTGCCAGGCGCCGCGACGGAGCTATCTACGAGCAGTACTTC
.	TRBD2	TRBV19	TRBJ2-1	CASSRLAGTRSSYNEQFF	TGTGCCAGTAGTAGGCTAGCGGGAACCCGAAGCTCCTACAATGAGCAGTTCTTC
.	.	TRBV11-1	TRBJ1-1	CASSLGMGNTEAFF	TGTGCCAGCAGCTTAGGAATGGGGAACACTGAAGCTTTCTTT
.	TRBD1	TRBV12-3/TRBV12-4	TRBJ1-4	CASRSFFRRDRRAEKLFF	TGTGCCAGCAGATCCTTTTTTCGACGGGACAGGCGGGCGGAAAAACTGTTTTTT
.	.	TRBV6-5	TRBJ2-7	CASITDYEQYF	TGTGCCAGCATAACGGACTACGAGCAGTACTTC
.	.	TRBV18	TRBJ1-2	CASSPSPIGGYTF	TGTGCCAGCTCACCATCCCCCATCGGGGGCTACACCTTC
.	.	TRBV6-5	TRBJ1-4	CASSYLPTTSAGTNEKLFF	TGTGCCAGCAGTTACCTACCCACCACGTCGGCTGGGACTAATGAAAAACTGTTTTTT
few	.	TRBV12-3/TRBV12-4	TRBJ1-1	CASSPQGLAEAFF	TGTGCCAGCAGTCCCCAGGGGCTTGCTGAAGCTTTCTTT
few	TRBD1	TRBV28	TRBJ1-2	CASSLRASGRDSYGYTF	TGTGCCAGCAGTTTAAGGGCCTCGGGGAGGGACAGCTATGGCTACACCTTC
.	.	TRBV14	TRBJ2-1	CASSLGGVREQFF	TGTGCCAGCAGCCTGGGTGGGGTCCGAGAGCAGTTCTTC
.	.	TRBV28	TRBJ2-3	CASTGASLADTQYF	TGTGCCAGCACTGGGGCTAGCCTTGCAGATACGCAGTATTTT
.	TRBD1	TRBV28	TRBJ2-7	CASSSGTVTPITTHEQYF	TGTGCCAGCAGTTCCGGGACAGTTACCCCTATCACGACCCACGAGCAGTACTTC
few	TRBD2	TRBV20-1	TRBJ2-7	CSAPRDSGYYEQYF	TGCAGTGCTCCCCGGGATAGCGGGTACTACGAGCAGTACTTC
once	.	TRBV20-1	TRBJ2-7	CSARDDRLLEQYF	TGCAGTGCTAGAGACGACAGACTCTTGGAGCAGTACTTC
few	TRBD1	TRBV6-5	TRBJ1-3	CASSYSGQGAGNTIYF	TGTGCCAGCAGTTACTCGGGCCAGGGGGCTGGAAACACCATATATTTT
.	.	TRBV4-3	TRBJ1-2	CASSQIPGHGYTF	TGCGCCAGCAGCCAAATCCCAGGCCATGGCTACACCTTC
.	TRBD1	TRBV7-9	TRBJ1-1	CASSFRDSDPVNTEAFF	TGTGCCAGCAGCTTCCGGGACAGTGATCCAGTGAACACTGAAGCTTTCTTT
.	TRBD1	TRBV7-6	TRBJ1-6	CASSSRYRDRFNSPLHF	TGTGCCAGCAGCTCTCGCTACCGGGACAGATTTAATTCACCCCTCCACTTT
.	.	TRBV5-6	TRBJ2-1	CASSLGQNGEQFF	TGTGCCAGCAGCTTGGGCCAGAATGGGGAGCAGTTCTTC
once	TRBD1	TRBV12-3/TRBV12-4	TRBJ2-5	CASSNGQGRETQYF	TGTGCCAGCAGTAACGGACAGGGTCGCGAGACCCAGTACTTC
.	.	TRBV27	TRBJ2-5	CASSLSGLLETQYF	TGTGCCAGCAGTCTATCGGGACTTCTCGAGACCCAGTACTTC